These 22 T cell receptor beta chains came from one sample sequenced in a study of a mutant IDH1 vaccine in newly diagnosed glioma. Profiling relied on immunoSEQ multiplex PCR, and the TCRdb table lists in-frame clones only, not all of them. The sample holds just under 70,000 clones, more than 70% seen once. This sample's time point: week 35, safety follow-up. The vaccine gave 300 ug of a 20-mer mutant IDH1 peptide subcutaneously per dose. Their antigen targets remain unknown. The starting material was PBMCs, obtained from a glioma patient whose treatment included an IDH1 peptide vaccine. The receptors were sampled from a man in his late teens or twenties with glioma.

This chain uses TRBV5-1 with TRBJ1-2; 9 nucleotides match TRBD1. The CDR3 covers 12 residues. The germline V gene has CDR1 SGHRS and CDR2 YFSETQ. V dropped 5 bases and J dropped 8; count of bases not matched to a gene: 4. CDR3: CASRTGGRGYTF. The DNA of the CDR3 is TGCGCCAGCAGGACAGGGGGAAGAGGCTACACCTTC.

J is TRBJ1-5 and V is TRBV11-3; 9 bases match TRBD1. With V trimmed by 5 bases and J by 6 bases, 8 bases remained unmatched. This CDR3 comprises 15 residues. Germline V gives CDR1 SGHNT, CDR2 YENEEA. CDR3 protein: CASSLRQGDCQPQHF. CDR3 sequence (DNA): TGTGCCAGCAGCCTTCGACAGGGGGATTGTCAGCCCCAGCATTTT.

The rearrangement joins TRBV27 to TRBJ2-7; 8 nucleotides align to TRBD1. CDR3 length: 16 amino acids. The V and J ends lost 2 bases and 6 bases, in that order; junction bases with no gene match: 12. Germline-derived CDR1 and CDR2 are MNHEY and SMNVEV (reference sequence). Here the CDR3 reads CASSLIIAGGLGEQYF. The CDR3 DNA reads TGTGCCAGCAGTTTAATTATAGCAGGGGGCTTGGGCGAGCAGTACTTC.

The sample holds one count of this clone. The J gene is TRBJ1-3, the V gene TRBV5-6; D not certain. CDR1 and CDR2 from the germline V gene are SGHDT and YYEEEE. CDR3 length equals 16 residues. The V end was cut by 4 bases, the J end by 0 bases, with 14 bases between. This chain's CDR3 is CASSIDAGYSGNTIYF. In DNA form, the CDR3 reads TGTGCCAGCAGCATAGACGCGGGCTACTCTGGAAACACCATATATTTT.

The chain is built from TRBV19 and TRBJ1-1; tentatively, D is TRBD1 (5 bases). CDR3 length: 14 amino acids. V lost 6 bases and J 1 base, leaving 12 bases between the germline ends. The germline V gene has CDR1 LNHDA and CDR2 SQIVND (reference sequence). The CDR3 coding sequence is TGTGCCAGTAGATGGGGAAGGGGGAACACTGAAGCTTTCTTT. Its protein product is CASRWGRGNTEAFF.

This sequence joins TRBV19 and TRBJ1-1; D possibly corresponds to TRBD1 (5 bases). CDR3 size: 17 residues. V dropped 4 bases and J dropped 1 base, with 19 bases sitting between them. In germline, CDR1 is LNHDA, CDR2 SQIVND (reference sequence). In nucleotides, the CDR3 is TGTGCCAGTAGTACCTTGCCTCGGACACGGTCGAACACTGAAGCTTTCTTT. This codes for CASSTLPRTRSNTEAFF.

The chain employs TRBV4-3 and TRBJ1-2, with D unresolved. The germline V and J ends were trimmed by 0 bases and 4 bases, with 12 bases remaining between them. This CDR3 contains 15 residues. Germline lookup yields CDR1 LGHNA and CDR2 YSLEER. The CDR3 here is CASSQELVPFYGYTF. For the CDR3, the DNA is TGCGCCAGCAGCCAAGAGCTTGTACCCTTCTATGGCTACACCTTC.

This clone was seen many times. The chain joins TRBV7-3 to TRBJ1-6; 9 bases are shared with TRBD1. Unmatched junction bases numbered 6, after V lost 5 bases and J lost 7 bases. The CDR3 consists of 15 residues. Germline lookup yields CDR1 SGHTA and CDR2 FQGTGA. DNA of the CDR3: TGTGCCAGCAGCAGGGGGACAGGGCTAAATTCACCCCTCCACTTT. Its protein is CASSRGTGLNSPLHF.

This clone was recorded only once. The chain combines TRBV28 with TRBJ1-5; D unclear. V lost 6 bases, J lost 1 base, and 4 bases lay in between. Germline CDR1 MDHEN, CDR2 SYDVKM. The length of the CDR3 is 12 residues. As DNA, the CDR3 is TGTGCCAGCAGACAAAGCAATCAGCCCCAGCATTTT. Protein: CASRQSNQPQHF.

CDR3 amino acids: CTSSQGGQFPDGYTF. The CDR3 DNA reads as TGCACCAGCAGCCAAGGGGGCCAATTTCCCGACGGCTACACCTTC. This chain joins TRBV1 and TRBJ1-2; the table's D call of TRBD1 was not tested on the DNA. TRBV1 is tagged as a pseudogene. The CDR3 runs 15 residues.

This clone was seen a few times. The chain is built from TRBV7-2 and TRBJ1-1; weak D call: TRBD1 (5 bases). The CDR3 contains 18 residues. V lost 2 bases and J 6 bases, leaving 25 bases between the germline ends. Germline V gene sequence: CDR1 SGHTA, CDR2 FQGNSA. The CDR3 spells CASSLKQVVRMWGAEAFF. DNA of the CDR3: TGTGCCAGCAGCTTAAAACAGGTAGTTCGGATGTGGGGAGCTGAAGCTTTCTTT.

The chain employs TRBV10-3 and TRBJ1-6; weak D call: TRBD1 (6 bases). This CDR3 has 15 amino acids. Looked up from germline, CDR1 is ENHRY and CDR2 is SYGVKD. Trimming pared 6 bases from V and 6 bases from J, leaving 15 bases between. The CDR3 DNA reads TGTGCCATCAGGGGGTACAGGGAAAGTAATTCACCCCTCCACTTT. Translation gives CAIRGYRESNSPLHF.

This sequence joins TRBV27 and TRBJ2-7; TRBD2 aligns across 10 bases. This CDR3 spans 15 amino acids. V lost 10 bases and J lost 0; bases outside the gene matches: 9. The germline CDR1 and CDR2 sequences are MNHEY and SMNVEV (reference sequence). The CDR3 spells CAIMGLARSSYEQYF. DNA for the CDR3: TGTGCCATCATGGGACTAGCGAGGAGCTCCTACGAGCAGTACTTC.

The CDR3 is CASSPLESNQPQHF. CDR3 nucleotides: TGTGCCAGCTCACCGCTGGAAAGCAATCAGCCCCAGCATTTT. This rearrangement joins TRBV18 to TRBJ1-5, with no clear D. CDR3 size: 14 residues. The V gene lost 3 bases and the J gene lost 1 base, with 7 bases spanning the gap. The germline V gene encodes CDR1 KGHSH and CDR2 LQKENI. Filled out from reference TRBV18 and TRBJ1-5, the complete variable domain reads NAGVMQNPRHLVRRRGQEARLRCSPMKGHSHVYWYRQLPEEGLKFMVYLQKENIIDESGMPKERFSAEFPKEGPSILRIQQVVRGDSAAYFCASSPLESNQPQHFGDGTRLSIL.

The V call is TRBV11-2, the J call TRBJ1-4; a weak D match, TRBD1 (5 bases). The ends were cut back, 1 base at V and 0 bases at J, with 15 bases in the middle. Germline lookup yields CDR1 SGHAT and CDR2 FQNNGV. The length of the CDR3 is 18 residues. The CDR3 nucleotides read TGTGCCAGCAGCTTAGGGGTGACAGTTCCCGCAACTAATGAAAAACTGTTTTTT. Protein product: CASSLGVTVPATNEKLFF.

The V gene is TRBV7-9, the J gene TRBJ2-7, with no clear D. This CDR3 is built from 13 residues. Trimming stripped 1 base from V and 1 base from J, with 5 bases between. CDR1 and CDR2 from the germline V gene are SEHNR and FQNEAQ (reference sequence). CDR3 protein: CASSLDMSYEQYF. The CDR3 DNA is TGTGCCAGCAGCTTAGACATGTCCTACGAGCAGTACTTC.

The chain employs TRBV4-3 and TRBJ1-3; the D gene is possibly TRBD1 (5 bases). Trimming took off 0 bases at V and 8 bases at J, with 17 bases between the two ends. CDR3 length equals 16 residues. Germline CDR1 LGHNA, CDR2 YSLEER. CDR3 loop: CASSQEGQGRRDTIYF. The CDR3 DNA sequence: TGCGCCAGCAGCCAAGAGGGGCAGGGACGTAGGGACACCATATATTTT.

This clone appeared a few times. The chain joins TRBV7-6 to TRBJ1-1; 10 bases line up with TRBD1. The J segment lost 1 base and the V segment lost 2 bases, leaving 4 bases of the junction unmatched. Germline loops: CDR1 SGHVS, CDR2 FNYEAQ. The CDR3 is 16 amino acids. CDR3 residues: CASSLPGQGGNTEAFF. The CDR3 DNA follows: TGTGCCAGCAGCTTACCAGGACAGGGGGGGAACACTGAAGCTTTCTTT.

This chain connects TRBV28 to TRBJ1-5; D is unresolved. The V and J ends lost 2 bases and 2 bases respectively, with 19 bases between them. The CDR3 runs 18 residues. In germline, CDR1 is MDHEN, CDR2 SYDVKM. The CDR3 bases are TGTGCCAGCAGTTTAATGTCAGCGGGATCCTCACGCAATCAGCCCCAGCATTTT. This sequence encodes CASSLMSAGSSRNQPQHF.

A note on this clone: The sample carries other DNA sequences with the same CDR3. The CDR3 DNA is TGTGCCAGCAGCCGATCGAACACTGAAGCTTTCTTT. Its protein product is CASSRSNTEAFF. The chain links TRBV6-5 to TRBJ1-1; D unclear. The CDR3 runs to 12 residues. V shed 6 bases and J shed 1 base, with 6 bases lying between them. Germline CDR1 reads MNHEY; CDR2 reads SVGAGI.

The genes are TRBV5-1 and TRBJ1-1; no clear D. Germline CDR1 is SGHRS and CDR2 is YFSETQ. The CDR3 is 14 amino acids. V was trimmed by 4 bases and J by 3 bases, leaving 13 bases between them. CDR3 region: CASSPFASDTEAFF. As DNA, the CDR3 is TGCGCCAGCAGCCCCTTCGCTTCGGACACTGAAGCTTTCTTT. The full variable domain, rest sourced from reference TRBV5-1 and TRBJ1-1, is KAGVTQTPRYLIKTRGQQVTLSCSPISGHRSVSWYQQTPGQGLQFLFEYFSETQRNKGNFPGRFSGRQFSNSRSEMNVSTLELGDSALYLCASSPFASDTEAFFGQGTRLTVV.

The V and J genes are TRBV15 and TRBJ2-7; D uncertain. Trimming removed 4 bases at V and 0 bases at J, with 7 bases between. There are 13 residues in the CDR3. Germline lookup yields CDR1 LNHNV and CDR2 YYDKDF (reference sequence). The CDR3 coding sequence is TGTGCCACCAGCACCTACAACTCCTACGAGCAGTACTTC. Encoded protein: CATSTYNSYEQYF.